These 30 T cell receptor beta chains originate from one sample sequenced in a study of blood T cells in healthy people across ages. A J-beta primer mix and a sample-barcoded 5' primer were used in a second PCR of roughly 6 to 11 cycles. One entry per CDR3 protein results from TCRdb running MiXCR on the 5' RACE reads. This sample yields fewer than 1,200,000 distinct CDR3 sequences, of which under 30% are seen a single time; less than 0.85% belongs to the top ten. These data also formed part of another study, on T cells of mothers and their children.

The sample comprised blood. These TCRs come from a girl aged 2-9 years in good health.

The table lists this clonotype with a few counts. This sequence joins TRBV5-5 and TRBJ2-5, with 9 bases lining up with TRBD1. The DNA end is more similar to TRBJ2-7, so the J call may be wrong. CDR1 is SGHKS and CDR2 is YYEKEE in the germline V gene (reference sequence). The CDR3 sequence is 15 residues long. The CDR3 spells CASSLRTGEGYEQYF. CDR3 DNA sequence: TGTGCCAGCAGCCTACGGACAGGGGAAGGATACGAGCAGTACTTC.

This sequence joins TRBV5-1 and TRBJ2-5; maybe TRBD2 (6 bases). The DNA end lines up better with TRBJ2-1; the J call may be wrong. CDR1 is SGHRS, CDR2 YFSETQ, per germline. The CDR3 has 14 residues. The CDR3 DNA reads as TGCGAAGGAGGGGCGGGATTTTTCTACAATGAGCAGTTCTTC. Its translation is CEGGAGFFYNEQFF.

The genes are TRBV28 and TRBJ2-7; 7 nucleotides agree with TRBD2. Germline-derived CDR1 and CDR2 are MDHEN and SYDVKM. Trimming at V came to 2 bases and at J to 5 bases, leaving 3 bases not matched to a gene. The CDR3 is made up of 13 amino acids. This chain's CDR3 is CASSLSRGDEQYF. As DNA, the CDR3 is TGTGCCAGCAGTTTAAGTCGGGGGGACGAGCAGTACTTC.

This clonotype was detected only a few times. The chain has TRBV4-1 and TRBJ2-5; TRBD2 is a possible D gene (5 bases). The J call may be mistaken, given a closer DNA end match to TRBJ2-1. CDR3 length equals 13 residues. The germline V gene encodes CDR1 MGHRA and CDR2 YSYEKL. The CDR3 nucleotides are TGCGCCAGCAGCCATAGCCGGGGAAATGAGCAGTTCTTC. This gives the protein CASSHSRGNEQFF.

The rearrangement uses TRBV5-1 and TRBJ2-4; D is possibly TRBD1 or TRBD2 (5 bases each). The V gene lost 7 bases and the J gene lost 4 bases, with 27 bases spanning the gap. CDR3 length: 18 amino acids. Germline V gene data show CDR1 as SGHRS and CDR2 as YFSETQ. The CDR3 nucleotides read TGCGCCAGCGAGAGGACTCGGGACCTTGGCCGTGCGAAAAACATTCAGTACTTC. Its translation: CASERTRDLGRAKNIQYF.

This sequence joins TRBV10-3 and TRBJ2-5; D remains unclear. V gave up 0 bases and J gave up 1 base, with 12 bases separating them. In germline, CDR1 is ENHRY, CDR2 SYGVKD. The length of the CDR3 is 16 residues. CDR3 region: CAISESLQLGQETQYF. The CDR3 DNA reads TGTGCCATCAGTGAGTCGTTGCAGCTCGGCCAAGAGACCCAGTACTTC.

V usage is TRBV25-1 and J usage is TRBJ2-1; 9 nucleotides match TRBD2. V lost 4 bases to trimming and J lost 9 bases; unmatched junction nucleotides: 13. The CDR3 covers 16 residues. Germline CDR1 reads MGHDK; CDR2 reads SYGVNS. The CDR3 sequence is CASSAVGGGRAIEQFF. The CDR3, as DNA: TGTGCCAGCAGTGCCGTGGGTGGCGGGAGGGCCATTGAGCAGTTCTTC.

J is TRBJ1-5 and V is TRBV28, with a possible D match to TRBD1 (6 bases). Germline CDR1 reads MDHEN; CDR2 reads SYDVKM. The germline V and J ends were trimmed by 7 bases and 5 bases, with 12 bases remaining between them. The CDR3 consists of 13 residues. The CDR3 is CASMGGQHQPQHF. CDR3 DNA sequence: TGTGCCAGCATGGGGGGCCAGCATCAGCCCCAGCATTTT. The full variable domain, its missing parts supplied by reference TRBV28 and TRBJ1-5, is DVKVTQSSRYLVKRTGEKVFLECVQDMDHENMFWYRQDPGLGLRLIYFSYDVKMKEKGDIPEGYSVSREKKERFSLILESASTNQTSMYLCASMGGQHQPQHFGDGTRLSIL.

Turning to this clonotype: This sequence may be a read error, since a much larger clone differs from it by one base. The J gene is TRBJ2-1, the V gene TRBV19; D is possibly TRBD2 (6 bases). Germline CDR1 LNHDA, CDR2 SQIVND (reference sequence). This CDR3 spans 16 amino acids. Deletions cut 4 bases from V and 5 bases from J, with 18 bases between. Written as DNA, the CDR3 is TGTGCCAGTAGTAGTCTAAAGCTGGAGCGGGACAATGAGCAGTTCTTC. It yields the protein CASSSLKLERDNEQFF.

V gene TRBV20-1 combines with J gene TRBJ2-5; possibly TRBD2 for D (6 bases). Germline assignment: CDR1 DFQATT and CDR2 SNEGSKA (reference sequence). The CDR3 runs 14 residues. V lost 0 bases and J lost 4, with 12 bases in between. The CDR3 spells CSARDWQGGETQYF. The CDR3 DNA follows: TGCAGTGCTAGAGATTGGCAGGGAGGAGAGACCCAGTACTTC.

In its sample, this clonotype was seen a few times. The chain carries TRBV29-1 and TRBJ2-1; D remains ambiguous. This CDR3 has 16 amino acids. V dropped 3 bases and J dropped 3 bases, with 18 bases sitting between them. The germline gives CDR1 SQVTM, CDR2 ANQGSEA. DNA for the CDR3: TGCAGCGTTGACGGTGGGAACCCGAAGAGCTACAATGAGCAGTTCTTC. This codes for CSVDGGNPKSYNEQFF.

This clonotype has a handful of counts. The chain carries TRBV29-1 and TRBJ2-5; 9 positions match TRBD1. Gene TRBJ2-1 matches the end of the DNA better, so the J call may be wrong. The CDR3 extends over 12 amino acids. In germline, CDR1 is SQVTM, CDR2 ANQGSEA. The chain's CDR3 is CSVRTGVDEQFF. CDR3 DNA sequence: TGCAGCGTGAGGACAGGGGTGGATGAGCAGTTCTTC.

The table lists this clonotype with a few counts. The rearrangement links TRBV7-2 to TRBJ2-5; D may be TRBD2 (7 bases). The V end was cut by 5 bases, the J end by 5 bases, with 27 bases between. CDR1 is SGHTA, CDR2 FQGNSA, per germline. This CDR3 contains 18 residues. The CDR3 nucleotides are TGTGCCAGCAGCCAAGGTGTTAGAGTGTGGGGGGGGCTGGAGACCCAGTACTTC. Its protein product is CASSQGVRVWGGLETQYF.

A few counts support this clonotype. This chain's CDR3 is CASSSTGTAFNEKLFF. The CDR3 region has the DNA TGCGCCAGCAGCTCAACTGGGACGGCCTTTAATGAAAAACTGTTTTTT. The genes are TRBV5-1 and TRBJ1-4; maybe TRBD1 (5 bases). V lost 3 bases and J 4 bases, leaving 16 bases between the germline ends. Germline values: CDR1 SGHRS, CDR2 YFSETQ. The CDR3 loop spans 16 amino acids.

The chain joins TRBV7-9 to TRBJ2-3; D remains ambiguous. The V gene lost 2 bases and the J gene lost 6 bases, with 9 bases spanning the gap. Per germline, CDR1 SEHNR and CDR2 FQNEAQ (reference sequence). This CDR3 has 13 residues. CDR3 DNA sequence: TGTGCCAGCAGCTTACCAGCAAGGGATACGCAGTATTTT. Amino acid sequence: CASSLPARDTQYF.

This clonotype was observed a few times. The CDR3: CASSLGVLSGGYTF. The CDR3, as DNA: TGTGCCAGCAGTTTAGGGGTCCTCAGTGGGGGCTACACCTTC. This chain links TRBV12-3 or TRBV12-4 with TRBJ1-2; D is uncertain. This CDR3 spans 14 amino acids. Deletions cut 1 base from V and 8 bases from J, with 14 bases between.

The chain recombines TRBV6-5 with TRBJ2-4; tentatively, D is TRBD1 (6 bases). The ends were cut back, 2 bases at V and 6 bases at J, with 14 bases in the middle. Germline V CDR1 and CDR2: MNHEY, SVGAGI. This CDR3 region has 15 residues. This CDR3 is CASSYLSGDGNIQYF. The CDR3 DNA reads as TGTGCCAGCAGTTACCTTTCAGGGGATGGAAACATTCAGTACTTC.

This clonotype was observed a handful of times. The chain employs TRBV5-1 and TRBJ2-5, with D perhaps matching TRBD1 (6 bases). Trimming removed 2 bases at V and 5 bases at J, with 22 bases between. Germline assignment: CDR1 SGHRS and CDR2 YFSETQ. The CDR3 runs to 17 residues. CDR3 nucleotide sequence: TGCGCCAGCAGCTTACCCTTAGGGGGAGAGGATAAGGAGACCCAGTACTTC. Encoded protein: CASSLPLGGEDKETQYF.

The CDR3 DNA reads TGTGCCAGCAGCTTAGATCAAGGACTAGCGTCAAACTCCTACAATGAGCAGTTCTTC. This codes for CASSLDQGLASNSYNEQFF. This chain uses TRBV11-2 with TRBJ2-1, with TRBD2 matching 9 bases. This CDR3 has 19 amino acids. Germline trimming cut 0 bases from V and 0 bases from J; bases unmatched to any gene: 9. Germline-derived CDR1 and CDR2 are SGHAT and FQNNGV.

There are a few counts of this clonotype. The gene calls are TRBV24-1 and TRBJ2-3; D is possibly TRBD1 or TRBD2 (5 bases each). Germline CDR1 KGHDR, CDR2 SFDVKD. Trimming stripped 3 bases from V and 3 bases from J, with 12 bases between. CDR3 length equals 15 residues. In nucleotides, the CDR3 is TGTGCCACCAGTGATGGCCCCAGGGAGACAGATACGCAGTATTTT. Translated: CATSDGPRETDTQYF.

The genes are TRBV7-9 and TRBJ2-7; D could derive from TRBD1 or TRBD2 (5 bases each). V was cut by 4 bases and J by 6 bases, with 10 bases left in between. The CDR3 consists of 12 residues. Germline loops: CDR1 SEHNR, CDR2 FQNEAQ (reference sequence). CDR3 protein: CASSSGALEQYF. CDR3 DNA: TGTGCCAGCAGCTCCGGGGCGCTCGAGCAGTACTTC.

This clonotype was counted a few times. The chain recombines TRBV20-1 with TRBJ2-7; no clear D gene. The ends were cut back, 1 base at V and 1 base at J, with 23 bases in the middle. This CDR3 comprises 18 residues. Germline V gives CDR1 DFQATT, CDR2 SNEGSKA (reference sequence). The DNA of the CDR3 is TGCAGTGCTAGAGGGAACCGGTTCGGGCAGAAGATTTCCTACGAGCAGTACTTC. It is translated as CSARGNRFGQKISYEQYF.

The chain joins TRBV7-2 to TRBJ2-1, with TRBD2 as a possible D gene (6 bases). Germline loops: CDR1 SGHTA, CDR2 FQGNSA. This CDR3 has 15 amino acids. Trimming shortened V by 5 bases and J by 10 bases, and 21 bases separated the two germline ends. CDR3 nucleotide sequence: TGTGCCAGCAGCGTCCGGGCCCAAGGAGGGATAGAGCAGTTCTTC. Translating it yields CASSVRAQGGIEQFF. The variable domain in full, completed from reference TRBV7-2 and TRBJ2-1, reads GAGVSQSPSNKVTEKGKDVELRCDPISGHTALYWYRQSLGQGLEFLIYFQGNSAPDKSGLPSDRFSAERTGGSVSTLTIQRTQQEDSAVYLCASSVRAQGGIEQFFGPGTRLTVL.

This clonotype was detected only a few times. This chain joins TRBV10-3 and TRBJ1-1; the D gene is possibly TRBD1 (5 bases). Trimming cost V 6 bases and J 5 bases, with 16 bases left between them. The CDR3 contains 14 residues. Germline loops: CDR1 ENHRY, CDR2 SYGVKD. The CDR3 DNA is TGTGCCATCAGAGACTTGGGGGGGGATACTGAAGCTTTCTTT. Protein: CAIRDLGGDTEAFF.

The CDR3 loop reads CASSGYSDSIHNEQFF. Here the CDR3 DNA reads TGTGCCAGCAGTGGATACAGTGACAGTATCCACAATGAGCAGTTCTTC. The rearrangement links TRBV2 to TRBJ2-1; maybe TRBD1 (5 bases). Trimming took off 4 bases at V and 5 bases at J, with 18 bases between the two ends. This CDR3 is 16 amino acids long. The germline gives CDR1 SNHLY, CDR2 FYNNEI. Variable domain in full (rest from reference TRBV2 and TRBJ2-1): EPEVTQTPSHQVTQMGQEVILRCVPISNHLYFYWYRQILGQKVEFLVSFYNNEISEKSEIFDDQFSVERPDGSNFTLKIRSTKLEDSAMYFCASSGYSDSIHNEQFFGPGTRLTVL.

The rearrangement joins TRBV7-6 to TRBJ2-5, with 9 bases fitting TRBD1. There are 15 residues in the CDR3. V lost 5 bases to trimming and J lost 1 base; unmatched junction nucleotides: 5. Germline loops: CDR1 SGHVS, CDR2 FNYEAQ. The CDR3 DNA is TGTGCCAGCAGCCAGAGGACAGGGGCCCAAGAGACCCAGTACTTC. This codes for CASSQRTGAQETQYF.

This clonotype has a handful of counts. The V call is TRBV27, the J call TRBJ2-3; maybe TRBD1 (6 bases). CDR1 is MNHEY and CDR2 is SMNVEV in the germline V gene (reference sequence). V was clipped by 7 bases and J by 3 bases, with 14 bases between them. The length of the CDR3 is 14 residues. CDR3: CASNPTQGTDTQYF. CDR3 DNA: TGTGCCAGCAACCCCACACAGGGTACAGATACGCAGTATTTT.

This clonotype was recorded a few times. The chain's CDR3 is CSAYTGPRGYTF. The CDR3 nucleotides read TGCAGTGCGTATACAGGACCCCGTGGCTACACCTTC. The J gene is TRBJ1-2, the V gene TRBV20-1; possibly TRBD1 for D (5 bases). V dropped 6 bases and J dropped 7 bases, with 15 bases sitting between them. The CDR3 has 12 residues. The germline CDR1 and CDR2 sequences are DFQATT and SNEGSKA (reference sequence).

This clonotype occurred once. V is TRBV6-1 and J is TRBJ1-2; no reliable D call. The CDR3 totals 13 residues. Germline V gives CDR1 MNHNS, CDR2 SASEGT. V gave up 2 bases and J gave up 7 bases, with 11 bases separating them. The CDR3, as DNA: TGTGCCAGCAGTGAAAACAGATTCCCTGGCTACACCTTC. This codes for CASSENRFPGYTF.

This rearrangement joins TRBV7-9 to TRBJ2-7; D not resolved. V was shortened by 5 bases and J by 5 bases, with 16 bases between the two germline ends. The V gene's germline CDR1 is SEHNR and CDR2 FQNEAQ (reference sequence). The CDR3 runs 14 residues. The CDR3 DNA reads TGTGCCAGCAGCCCCCCCGGCCCCAGCGACGAGCAGTACTTC. Translating gives CASSPPGPSDEQYF.